One sample yielded the 29 T cell receptor beta chains listed below, sequenced in a study of persistence of HIV-infected CD4 T cells. Their antigens are not known. Overlapping HIV-1 Gag 15-mer peptides at roughly 1 ug per peptide per mL were used. CD40L-negative CD69-negative CD45RO-high memory CD4+ T cells were sorted as populations depleted of antigen-responding cells. The immunoSEQ assay was version 4, run in survey mode. TCRdb's copy holds only in-frame clones and misses some; the assay was immunoSEQ multiplex PCR. The sample holds some 32,000 clones, around four fifths seen once. Material: CD4+ T cells sorted from PBMCs after roughly 18-hour stimulation, obtained from a patient who received antiretroviral therapy. Every receptor here comes from an adult woman with HIV who was CMV-seropositive.

V is TRBV20-1 and J is TRBJ1-3; D ambiguous. Germline-derived CDR1 and CDR2 are DFQATT and SNEGSKA (reference sequence). There are 11 residues in the CDR3. The CDR3 here is CGRTSGNTIYF. DNA of the CDR3: TGCGGAAGGACCTCTGGAAACACCATATATTTT.

The V call is TRBV10-1, the J call TRBJ2-3; a weak D match, TRBD1 (6 bases). This CDR3 region has 14 residues. CDR1 is WNHNN, CDR2 SYGVQD, per germline (reference sequence). V shed 3 bases and J shed 7 bases, with 14 bases lying between them. CDR3: CASSDEQGLNTQYF. The DNA of the CDR3 is TGCGCCAGCAGTGATGAGCAGGGGTTAAATACGCAGTATTTT.

The chain uses TRBV6-5 and TRBJ1-1, with D uncertain. Germline V gene sequence: CDR1 MNHEY, CDR2 SVGAGI. Trimming shortened V by 2 bases and J by 7 bases, and 11 bases separated the two germline ends. This CDR3 is built from 13 residues. CDR3 DNA sequence: TGTGCCAGCAGTTACAGTAGCTGGGGTGAAGCTTTCTTT. The encoded protein is CASSYSSWGEAFF.

The rearrangement links TRBV19 to TRBJ1-5; TRBD1 matches 11 bases. Germline-derived CDR1 and CDR2 are LNHDA and SQIVND (reference sequence). The CDR3 runs 14 residues. With V trimmed by 6 bases and J by 7 bases, 5 bases remained unmatched. CDR3 DNA sequence: TGTGCCAGTAGCCCGGGACAGGGGGTACAGCCCCAGCATTTT. Its protein product is CASSPGQGVQPQHF.

J is TRBJ2-3 and V is TRBV6-4; unclear D gene. Trimming stripped 5 bases from V and 5 bases from J, with 11 bases between. The CDR3 has 13 amino acids. Germline CDR1 and CDR2: MRHNA and SNTAGT. In DNA form, the CDR3 reads TGTGCCAGCAGTTTATTATCCGGAGATACGCAGTATTTT. As protein: CASSLLSGDTQYF.

The CDR3 sequence: CASSIGTDFTDTQYF. In DNA, the CDR3 is TGTGCCAGCAGCATCGGGACGGACTTCACAGATACGCAGTATTTT. The chain joins TRBV7-2 to TRBJ2-3; D possibly uses TRBD1 or TRBD2 (5 bases each). The ends were cut back, 5 bases at V and 2 bases at J, with 14 bases in the middle. Germline lookup yields CDR1 SGHTA and CDR2 FQGNSA. CDR3 length: 15 amino acids.

The rearrangement uses TRBV18 and TRBJ2-2, with 10 bases lining up with TRBD1. Germline CDR1 KGHSH, CDR2 LQKENI. Germline trimming cut 2 bases from V and 1 base from J; bases unmatched to any gene: 4. The CDR3 loop spans 17 amino acids. The CDR3 loop reads CASSPRGQGKNTGELFF. The CDR3 region has the DNA TGTGCCAGCTCACCAAGGGGACAGGGGAAGAACACCGGGGAGCTGTTTTTT.

This clone was recorded a few times. The sample has other DNA sequences that encode this CDR3 too. The J gene is TRBJ2-1, the V gene TRBV9; the D gene could be TRBD1 or TRBD2 (5 bases each). V shed 0 bases and J shed 0 bases, with 16 bases lying between them. This CDR3 has 18 residues. Germline assignment: CDR1 SGDLS and CDR2 YYNGEE. CDR3 sequence: CASSVGGRGRGSYNEQFF. As DNA, the CDR3 is TGTGCCAGCAGCGTAGGGGGCCGGGGTAGGGGCTCCTACAATGAGCAGTTCTTC.

This sequence joins TRBV6-5 and TRBJ1-2; possibly TRBD1 for D (5 bases). This CDR3 region has 14 residues. Between the trimmed V and J ends, which lost 7 bases and 0 bases, there was a span of 12 bases. The germline V gene encodes CDR1 MNHEY and CDR2 SVGAGI. The CDR3 region has the DNA TGTGCCAGCACCATCGACAGATCTAACTATGGCTACACCTTC. Protein sequence: CASTIDRSNYGYTF.

This clone was seen more than once but under ten times. The V and J genes are TRBV2 and TRBJ2-7; D gene unclear. Germline V gene data show CDR1 as SNHLY and CDR2 as FYNNEI. Trimming pared 3 bases from V and 3 bases from J, leaving 12 bases between. CDR3 length: 14 amino acids. The CDR3 loop is CASSDSPGVYEQYF. The CDR3 DNA reads TGTGCCAGCAGTGATTCTCCTGGGGTCTACGAGCAGTACTTC.

This clone was counted a few times. The J gene is TRBJ2-3, the V gene TRBV19; either TRBD1 or TRBD2 may supply D (5 bases each). This CDR3 has 15 residues. Germline V gives CDR1 LNHDA, CDR2 SQIVND (reference sequence). Trimming took 6 bases from V and 3 from J, leaving 16 bases between them. CDR3 amino acids: CASSATGPRTDTQYF. CDR3 coding DNA: TGTGCCAGTAGCGCAACGGGGCCTCGTACAGATACGCAGTATTTT.

The chain links TRBV2 to TRBJ2-1, with 8 bases identical to TRBD2. The germline gives CDR1 SNHLY, CDR2 FYNNEI. With V trimmed by 6 bases and J by 8 bases, 9 bases remained unmatched. The CDR3 loop spans 14 amino acids. The CDR3 loop is CASSAPGLGDEQFF. For the CDR3, the DNA is TGTGCCAGCAGCGCTCCGGGACTAGGGGATGAGCAGTTCTTC. Supplemented by reference TRBV2 and TRBJ2-1, the full variable domain reads EPEVTQTPSHQVTQMGQEVILRCVPISNHLYFYWYRQILGQKVEFLVSFYNNEISEKSEIFDDQFSVERPDGSNFTLKIRSTKLEDSAMYFCASSAPGLGDEQFFGPGTRLTVL.

The V call is TRBV28, the J call TRBJ1-2; 11 bases are shared with TRBD1. With V trimmed by 6 bases and J by 2 bases, 8 bases remained unmatched. The germline V gene encodes CDR1 MDHEN and CDR2 SYDVKM. CDR3 length: 16 residues. CDR3 protein: CASRSGQGAGNYGYTF. The CDR3, as DNA: TGTGCCAGCAGAAGCGGACAGGGGGCTGGAAACTATGGCTACACCTTC.

The rearrangement joins TRBV2 to TRBJ1-2; 10 nucleotides align to TRBD1. V dropped 6 bases and J dropped 3; count of bases not matched to a gene: 7. The CDR3 contains 15 residues. The V gene's germline CDR1 is SNHLY and CDR2 FYNNEI. The chain's CDR3 is CASRDRGGTDYGYTF. In DNA, the CDR3 is TGTGCCAGCAGGGACAGGGGGGGGACCGACTATGGCTACACCTTC.

The chain recombines TRBV3-1 (or the pseudogene TRBV3-2) with TRBJ2-7, with TRBD2 matching over 8 bases. The CDR3 is made up of 15 amino acids. Germline CDR1 and CDR2: LGHDT and YNNKEL (reference sequence). Trimming took 6 bases from V and 6 from J; bases not matched to a gene: 13. CDR3 protein: CASSQIPGLGVEQYF. DNA of the CDR3: TGTGCCAGCAGTCAAATCCCGGGACTAGGTGTCGAGCAGTACTTC.

This clone came up a few times. The chain employs TRBV18 and TRBJ1-2; D possibly corresponds to TRBD1 (5 bases). V lost 2 bases and J lost 3, with 10 bases in between. CDR1 and CDR2 from the germline V gene are KGHSH and LQKENI. The CDR3 covers 14 residues. CDR3 nucleotide sequence: TGTGCCAGCTCACCATCGACAGACTACTATGGCTACACCTTC. Translating gives CASSPSTDYYGYTF.

The chain combines TRBV5-6 with TRBJ1-2, with D unclear. Germline V gene data show CDR1 as SGHDT and CDR2 as YYEEEE. V lost 0 bases to trimming and J lost 6 bases, with 12 bases between them. The CDR3 consists of 14 residues. CDR3 DNA: TGTGCCAGCAGCTTGGCCGCGGGAAGTGATGGCTACACCTTC. The encoded protein is CASSLAAGSDGYTF.

The rearrangement uses TRBV6-2 or TRBV6-3 and TRBJ2-3; D unclear. The CDR3 is 16 amino acids. The germline V gene has CDR1 MNHEY and CDR2 SVGEGT. Trimming cost V 0 bases and J 3 bases, with 13 bases left between them. In nucleotides, the CDR3 is TGTGCCAGCAGTTACTCGAGTCTCGTAACGACAGATACGCAGTATTTT. Amino acid sequence: CASSYSSLVTTDTQYF.

The chain joins TRBV29-1 to TRBJ1-1, with TRBD1 identical over 7 bases. V was clipped by 6 bases and J by 11 bases; unmatched bases: 18. Germline V gives CDR1 SQVTM, CDR2 ANQGSEA. The CDR3 runs 14 residues. The CDR3 reads CSVAQDRLPNRAFF. The CDR3 nucleotides are TGCAGCGTCGCCCAGGACAGGCTCCCCAATCGCGCTTTCTTT. The full variable domain, its missing parts supplied by reference TRBV29-1 and TRBJ1-1, is SAVISQKPSRDICQRGTSLTIQCQVDSQVTMMFWYRQQPGQSLTLIATANQGSEATYESGFVIDKFPISRPNLTFSTLTVSNMSPEDSSIYLCSVAQDRLPNRAFFGQGTRLTVV.

CDR3 nucleotides: TGCGCCAGCAGCGCACGGGACAGGGGAGGGTTGAATGAAGCTTTCTTT. Protein: CASSARDRGGLNEAFF. This chain connects TRBV5-1 to TRBJ1-1; 10 bases match TRBD1. Unmatched junction bases numbered 13, after V lost 4 bases and J lost 7 bases. Germline V gene sequence: CDR1 SGHRS, CDR2 YFSETQ. This CDR3 has 16 residues.

The rearrangement links TRBV9 to TRBJ2-7; D remains unclear. Germline-derived CDR1 and CDR2 are SGDLS and YYNGEE. This CDR3 is built from 12 residues. V was pared by 2 bases and J by 7 bases, with 10 bases between. CDR3 DNA sequence: TGTGCCAGCAGCGTGGAGACTGGAGAGCAGTACTTC. Residues: CASSVETGEQYF.

In this sample, this clone turned up a few times. The genes are TRBV7-9 and TRBJ2-6; D is ambiguous. CDR1 is SEHNR, CDR2 FQNEAQ, per germline (reference sequence). Trimming took 0 bases from V and 3 from J, leaving 3 bases between them. The CDR3 totals 14 residues. The CDR3: CASSLAIGANVLTF. CDR3 nucleotides: TGTGCCAGCAGCTTAGCGATTGGGGCCAACGTCCTGACTTTC.

This chain uses TRBV6-2 or TRBV6-3 with TRBJ2-7; maybe TRBD2 (7 bases). Germline values: CDR1 MNHEY, CDR2 SVGEGT. Trimming left V 2 bases short and J 4 bases short, with 18 bases between. CDR3 size: 16 residues. The CDR3 is CASSYGGGARGYEQYF. The CDR3 nucleotides read TGTGCCAGCAGTTACGGAGGGGGGGCAAGAGGATACGAGCAGTACTTC.

The V gene is TRBV28, the J gene TRBJ1-5, with TRBD1 matching 9 bases. CDR3 length: 16 residues. Germline V lookup: CDR1 MDHEN, CDR2 SYDVKM. Trimming cost V 6 bases and J 0 bases; bases outside gene matches: 6. The CDR3 DNA follows: TGTGCCAGCAGACTCTACAGGGGGCTTAGCAATCAGCCCCAGCATTTT. This encodes CASRLYRGLSNQPQHF.

A single count supports this clone. The chain links TRBV28 to TRBJ2-1; 9 positions agree with TRBD1. The CDR3 totals 15 residues. The germline gives CDR1 MDHEN, CDR2 SYDVKM. J gave up 4 bases and V 5 bases, and 6 bases lay outside the gene matches. CDR3: CASSPLGQGYNEQFF. The CDR3 bases are TGTGCCAGCAGTCCTTTGGGACAGGGATACAATGAGCAGTTCTTC.

The chain employs TRBV24-1 and TRBJ2-2; a weak D match, TRBD1 (6 bases). The CDR3 has 15 residues. V was pared by 3 bases and J by 7 bases, with 14 bases between. Germline CDR1 is KGHDR and CDR2 is SFDVKD. This chain's CDR3 is CATSDAGQFLGELFF. The CDR3, as DNA: TGTGCCACCAGTGATGCCGGACAGTTTCTCGGGGAGCTGTTTTTT.

The rearrangement links TRBV5-1 to TRBJ2-7; 7 bases align to TRBD1. This CDR3 comprises 12 residues. The junction had 2 bases not matched to a gene; V was cut back by 5 bases and J by 3 bases. The germline gives CDR1 SGHRS, CDR2 YFSETQ. For the CDR3, the DNA is TGCGCCAGCAGTAGGGACAGCTACGAGCAGTACTTC. Its translation: CASSRDSYEQYF.

This clone was counted between two and nine times. This sequence joins TRBV2 and TRBJ1-2, with TRBD1 matching over 11 bases. CDR1 and CDR2 from the germline V gene are SNHLY and FYNNEI. The CDR3 loop spans 12 amino acids. With V trimmed by 6 bases and J by 8 bases, 2 bases remained unmatched. The CDR3 DNA is TGTGCCAGCAGAGGGACAGGGGGAGGCTACACCTTC. Its translation is CASRGTGGGYTF.

This chain links TRBV15 with TRBJ1-5; D is uncertain. The CDR3 consists of 15 residues. Trimming shortened V by 0 bases and J by 0 bases, and 6 bases separated the two germline ends. Germline V gene data show CDR1 as LNHNV and CDR2 as YYDKDF (reference sequence). CDR3 residues: CATSRDHRSNQPQHF. The CDR3 DNA reads as TGTGCCACCAGCAGAGATCACCGTAGCAATCAGCCCCAGCATTTT.